The sequence of this T cell receptor beta chain was determined in a study of shared clonotypes between healthy human individuals. Findings of the study overall: Clonotypes shared by all four sorted-subset donors had higher generation probabilities than non-shared clonotypes.

For this clone: Its antigen is not identified.

With 6 bases clipped from V and 6 bases from J, the junction kept 8 bases outside the gene matches. The CDR3 spans 14 residues. Germline loops: CDR1 KGHSH, CDR2 LQKENI. TCRdb's table, derived via immunoSEQ multiplex PCR, lists solely in-frame clones and lacks some. The sample carries roughly 1 million clones, about 75% recorded once. The chain employs TRBV18 and TRBJ1-5; 7 bases are a match to TRBD1. This clonotype was sampled from a man between 18 and 29 years old in good health. The sample comprised memory CD4+ T cells sorted from blood. Subset: CD45RA-negative fraction. CDR3 sequence (DNA): TGTGCCAGCTCGCAGGGGGTCCAGGGTCAGCCCCAGCATTTT. Protein product: CASSQGVQGQPQHF.